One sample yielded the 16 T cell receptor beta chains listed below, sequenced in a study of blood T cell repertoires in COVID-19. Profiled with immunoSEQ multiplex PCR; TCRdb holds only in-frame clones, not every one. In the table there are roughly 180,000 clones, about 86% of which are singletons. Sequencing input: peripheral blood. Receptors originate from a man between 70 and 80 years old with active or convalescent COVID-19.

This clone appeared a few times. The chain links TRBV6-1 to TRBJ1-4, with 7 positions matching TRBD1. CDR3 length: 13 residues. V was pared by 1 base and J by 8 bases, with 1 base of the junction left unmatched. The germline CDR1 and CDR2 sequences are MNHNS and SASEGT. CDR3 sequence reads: CASSEDRGEKLFF. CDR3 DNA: TGTGCCAGCAGTGAAGACAGGGGAGAAAAACTGTTTTTT.

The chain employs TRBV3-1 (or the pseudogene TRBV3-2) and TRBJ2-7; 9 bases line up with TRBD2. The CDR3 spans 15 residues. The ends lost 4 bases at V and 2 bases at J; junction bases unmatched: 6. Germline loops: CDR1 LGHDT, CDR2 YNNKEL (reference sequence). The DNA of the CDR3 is TGTGCCAGCAGCCGGGCGGGGGGGGCACCCTACGAGCAGTACTTC. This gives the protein CASSRAGGAPYEQYF.

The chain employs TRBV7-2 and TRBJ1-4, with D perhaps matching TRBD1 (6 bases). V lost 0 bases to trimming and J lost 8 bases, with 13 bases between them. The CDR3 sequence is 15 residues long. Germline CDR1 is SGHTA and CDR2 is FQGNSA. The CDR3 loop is CASSLAKGEKEKLFF. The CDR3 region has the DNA TGTGCCAGCAGCTTAGCAAAGGGGGAAAAAGAAAAACTGTTTTTT. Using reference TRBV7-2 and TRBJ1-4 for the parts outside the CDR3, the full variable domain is GAGVSQSPSNKVTEKGKDVELRCDPISGHTALYWYRQSLGQGLEFLIYFQGNSAPDKSGLPSDRFSAERTGGSVSTLTIQRTQQEDSAVYLCASSLAKGEKEKLFFGSGTQLSVL.

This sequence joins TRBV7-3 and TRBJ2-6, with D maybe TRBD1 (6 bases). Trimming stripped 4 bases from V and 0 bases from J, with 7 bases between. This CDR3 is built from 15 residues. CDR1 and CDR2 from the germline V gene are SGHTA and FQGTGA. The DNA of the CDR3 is TGTGCCAGCAGCTCCAGGGGCTCTGGGGCCAACGTCCTGACTTTC. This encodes CASSSRGSGANVLTF.

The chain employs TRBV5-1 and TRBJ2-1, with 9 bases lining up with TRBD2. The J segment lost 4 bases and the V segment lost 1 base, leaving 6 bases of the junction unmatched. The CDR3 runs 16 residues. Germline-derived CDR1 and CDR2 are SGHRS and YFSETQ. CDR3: CASSLYSGGGYNEQFF. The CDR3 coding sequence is TGCGCCAGCAGCTTGTATAGCGGGGGAGGTTACAATGAGCAGTTCTTC.

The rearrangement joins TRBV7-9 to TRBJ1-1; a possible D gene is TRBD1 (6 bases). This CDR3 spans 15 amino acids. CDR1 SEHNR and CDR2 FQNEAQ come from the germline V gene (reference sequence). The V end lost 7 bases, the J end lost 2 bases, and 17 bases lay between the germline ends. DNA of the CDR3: TGTGCCAGCACCCTTCAGGGGACGGCAAACACTGAAGCTTTCTTT. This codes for CASTLQGTANTEAFF.

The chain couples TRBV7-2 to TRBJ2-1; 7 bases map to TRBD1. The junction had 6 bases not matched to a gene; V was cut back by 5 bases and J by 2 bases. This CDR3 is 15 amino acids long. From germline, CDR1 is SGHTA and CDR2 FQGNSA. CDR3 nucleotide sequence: TGTGCCAGCAGCCTCATGACAGGGCCCTACAATGAGCAGTTCTTC. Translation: CASSLMTGPYNEQFF.

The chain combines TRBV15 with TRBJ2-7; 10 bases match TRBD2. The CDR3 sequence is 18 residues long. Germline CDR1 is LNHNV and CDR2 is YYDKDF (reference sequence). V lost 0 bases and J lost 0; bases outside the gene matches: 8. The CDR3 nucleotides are TGTGCCACCAGCAGAGAGTCTTATAGGACTAGCGGCTCCTACGAGCAGTACTTC. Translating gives CATSRESYRTSGSYEQYF. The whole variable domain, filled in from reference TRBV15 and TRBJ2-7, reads DAMVIQNPRYQVTQFGKPVTLSCSQTLNHNVMYWYQQKSSQAPKLLFHYYDKDFNNEADTPDNFQSRRPNTSFCFLDIRSPGLGDTAMYLCATSRESYRTSGSYEQYFGPGTRLTVT.

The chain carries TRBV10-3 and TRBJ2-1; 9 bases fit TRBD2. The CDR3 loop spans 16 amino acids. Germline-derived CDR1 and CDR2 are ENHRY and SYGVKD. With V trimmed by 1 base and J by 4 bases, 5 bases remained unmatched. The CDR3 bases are TGTGCCATCAGTGAGTTAGCGGGGGCCTCGTACAATGAGCAGTTCTTC. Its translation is CAISELAGASYNEQFF.

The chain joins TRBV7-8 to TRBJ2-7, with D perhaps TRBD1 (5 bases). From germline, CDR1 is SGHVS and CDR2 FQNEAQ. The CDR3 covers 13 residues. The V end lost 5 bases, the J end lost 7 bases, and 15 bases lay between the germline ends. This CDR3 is CASSTLRQGEQYF. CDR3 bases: TGTGCCAGCAGCACGTTGCGGCAGGGAGAGCAGTACTTC.

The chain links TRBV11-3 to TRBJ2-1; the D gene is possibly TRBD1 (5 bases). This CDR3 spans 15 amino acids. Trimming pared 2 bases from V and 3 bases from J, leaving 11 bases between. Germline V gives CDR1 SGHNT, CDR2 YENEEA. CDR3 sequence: CASSLTYRSYNEQFF. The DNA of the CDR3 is TGTGCCAGCAGCTTAACGTACAGGAGCTACAATGAGCAGTTCTTC.

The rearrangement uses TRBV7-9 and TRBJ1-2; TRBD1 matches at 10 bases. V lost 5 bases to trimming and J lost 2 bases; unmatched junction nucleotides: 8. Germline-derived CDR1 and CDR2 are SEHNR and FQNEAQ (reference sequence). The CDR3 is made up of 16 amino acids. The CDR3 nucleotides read TGTGCCAGCAGCATACCGACAGGGGGCGCGAACTATGGCTACACCTTC. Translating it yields CASSIPTGGANYGYTF.

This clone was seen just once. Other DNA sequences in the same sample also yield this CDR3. CDR3 loop: CASSRQGTEAFF. The CDR3 DNA reads TGTGCCAGCAGCCGACAGGGCACTGAAGCTTTCTTT. This chain links TRBV2 with TRBJ1-1; 7 bases are shared with TRBD1. There are 12 residues in the CDR3. The J segment lost 4 bases and the V segment lost 6 bases, leaving 2 bases of the junction unmatched. Germline V CDR1 and CDR2: SNHLY, FYNNEI.

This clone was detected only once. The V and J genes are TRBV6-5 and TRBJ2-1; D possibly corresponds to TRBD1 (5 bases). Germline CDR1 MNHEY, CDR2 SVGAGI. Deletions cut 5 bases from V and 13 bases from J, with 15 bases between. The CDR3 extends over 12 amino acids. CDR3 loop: CASSLQEVSQFF. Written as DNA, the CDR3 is TGTGCCAGCAGTCTACAGGAAGTTTCACAGTTCTTC.

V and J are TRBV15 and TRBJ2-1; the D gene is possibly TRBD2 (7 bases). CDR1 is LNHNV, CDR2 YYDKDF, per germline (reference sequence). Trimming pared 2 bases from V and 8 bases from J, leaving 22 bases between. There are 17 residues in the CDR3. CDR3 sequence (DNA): TGTGCCACCAGCAGATTCCCCGTGGGGGGGCAAGTTGATGAGCAGTTCTTC. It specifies CATSRFPVGGQVDEQFF. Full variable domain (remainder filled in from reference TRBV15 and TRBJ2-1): DAMVIQNPRYQVTQFGKPVTLSCSQTLNHNVMYWYQQKSSQAPKLLFHYYDKDFNNEADTPDNFQSRRPNTSFCFLDIRSPGLGDTAMYLCATSRFPVGGQVDEQFFGPGTRLTVL.

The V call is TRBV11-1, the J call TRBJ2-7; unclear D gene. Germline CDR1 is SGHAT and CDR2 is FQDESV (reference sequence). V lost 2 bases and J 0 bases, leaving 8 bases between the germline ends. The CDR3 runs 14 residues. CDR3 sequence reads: CASSLSPSSYEQYF. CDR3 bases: TGTGCCAGCAGCTTATCACCTAGCTCCTACGAGCAGTACTTC.